This is a list of T cell receptor beta chains from one sample in a study of blood T cell repertoires in COVID-19. Using immunoSEQ multiplex PCR, the repertoire was profiled, and TCRdb retains in-frame clones only, with some absent. This sample has tens of thousands of clones; more than 65% occur once, and the top ten carry 4.5%. Specimen: peripheral blood. The receptors here all came from a woman aged 60 to 75 with acute or convalescent COVID-19. The CDR3 runs from the conserved cysteine through the conserved F or W. The D gene is left open where the match is weak. Only part of the rows carry a size: once, few, many, or a class if the clone is expanded.

CDR3 protein: CASSSRREQFF; CDR3 DNA: TGTGCCAGCAGCTCGCGGCGGGAGCAGTTCTTC; J gene: TRBJ2-1; V gene: TRBV11-2; D gene: -; clone size: -
CDR3 protein: CASSLDTNYGYTF; CDR3 DNA: TGTGCCAGCAGTTTAGACACGAACTATGGCTACACCTTC; J gene: TRBJ1-2; V gene: TRBV12-3/TRBV12-4; D gene: -; clone size: -
CDR3 protein: CASSIDQGTGTGELFF; CDR3 DNA: TGTGCCAGTAGTATAGATCAAGGGACAGGGACCGGGGAGCTGTTTTTT; J gene: TRBJ2-2; V gene: TRBV19; D gene: TRBD1; clone size: few
CDR3 protein: CASRTAGGSYNEQFF; CDR3 DNA: TGCGCCAGCAGAACAGCGGGGGGCTCCTACAATGAGCAGTTCTTC; J gene: TRBJ2-1; V gene: TRBV5-1; D gene: TRBD2; clone size: -
CDR3 protein: CASSLTGNRGEKLFF; CDR3 DNA: TGTGCCAGCAGTCTTACCGGGAACCGAGGCGAAAAACTGTTTTTT; J gene: TRBJ1-4; V gene: TRBV6-5; D gene: -; clone size: -
CDR3 protein: CASSQARASNQPQHF; CDR3 DNA: TGCGCCAGCAGCCAAGCGAGGGCTAGCAATCAGCCCCAGCATTTT; J gene: TRBJ1-5; V gene: TRBV4-1; D gene: -; clone size: -
CDR3 protein: CASSLWAGASSYNSPLHF; CDR3 DNA: TGTGCCAGCAGTTTATGGGCAGGGGCTAGCTCCTATAATTCACCCCTCCACTTT; J gene: TRBJ1-6; V gene: TRBV27; D gene: -; clone size: -
CDR3 protein: CASSDRDVGNEKLFF; CDR3 DNA: TGTGCCAGCAGTGACAGGGACGTAGGTAATGAAAAACTGTTTTTT; J gene: TRBJ1-4; V gene: TRBV6-2/TRBV6-3; D gene: TRBD1; clone size: -
CDR3 protein: CASSDRGGGEKLFF; CDR3 DNA: TGTGCCAGCAGCGACAGGGGAGGAGGTGAAAAACTGTTTTTT; J gene: TRBJ1-4; V gene: TRBV6-5; D gene: TRBD1; clone size: -
CDR3 protein: CASSEAPPTGTGANVLTF; CDR3 DNA: TGTGCCAGCAGTGAAGCGCCGCCTACAGGGACGGGGGCCAACGTCCTGACTTTC; J gene: TRBJ2-6; V gene: TRBV6-1; D gene: -; clone size: -
CDR3 protein: CASSTRGGRNTEAFF; CDR3 DNA: TGTGCCAGCAGCACCCGAGGAGGACGCAACACTGAAGCTTTCTTT; J gene: TRBJ1-1; V gene: TRBV11-3; D gene: -; clone size: -
CDR3 protein: CASNRDGQPQHF; CDR3 DNA: TGTGCCAGCAACAGGGACGGACAGCCCCAGCATTTT; J gene: TRBJ1-5; V gene: TRBV6-6; D gene: -; clone size: -
CDR3 protein: CASSDLSNQPQHF; CDR3 DNA: TGTGCCAGCAGTGACTTAAGCAATCAGCCCCAGCATTTT; J gene: TRBJ1-5; V gene: TRBV2; D gene: -; clone size: -
CDR3 protein: CASSQVRGMYGYTF; CDR3 DNA: TGTGCCAGCAGCCAAGTTCGAGGGATGTATGGCTACACCTTC; J gene: TRBJ1-2; V gene: TRBV3-1/TRBV3-2; D gene: -; clone size: -
CDR3 protein: CAWRTGGGSPLHF; CDR3 DNA: TGTGCCTGGAGGACAGGGGGAGGATCACCCCTCCACTTT; J gene: TRBJ1-6; V gene: TRBV30; D gene: TRBD1; clone size: -
CDR3 protein: CASSPVAGGTEAFF; CDR3 DNA: TGCGCCAGCAGCCCGGTCGCCGGGGGGACTGAAGCTTTCTTT; J gene: TRBJ1-1; V gene: TRBV5-1; D gene: -; clone size: -
CDR3 protein: CASKASGTLNEKLFF; CDR3 DNA: TGTGCCAGCAAAGCCTCAGGGACTCTTAATGAAAAACTGTTTTTT; J gene: TRBJ1-4; V gene: TRBV6-5; D gene: -; clone size: -
CDR3 protein: CASIEDRLYNSPLHF; CDR3 DNA: TGTGCCAGCATCGAAGACAGGCTCTATAATTCACCCCTCCACTTT; J gene: TRBJ1-6; V gene: TRBV2; D gene: -; clone size: -
CDR3 protein: CASSLTGNSPLHF; CDR3 DNA: TGTGCCAGCAGCTTAACCGGTAATTCACCCCTCCACTTT; J gene: TRBJ1-6; V gene: TRBV7-9; D gene: -; clone size: -
CDR3 protein: CASSRDSLQAAFF; CDR3 DNA: TGTGCCAGCAGCCGGGACAGTCTTCAAGCAGCTTTCTTT; J gene: TRBJ1-1; V gene: TRBV6-5; D gene: TRBD1; clone size: -
CDR3 protein: CATRQGANYGYTF; CDR3 DNA: TGTGCCACAAGACAGGGTGCAAACTATGGCTACACCTTC; J gene: TRBJ1-2; V gene: TRBV19; D gene: TRBD1; clone size: -
CDR3 protein: CASSQQGVRNQPQHF; CDR3 DNA: TGTGCCAGCAGCCAGCAGGGTGTGCGCAATCAGCCCCAGCATTTT; J gene: TRBJ1-5; V gene: TRBV4-2; D gene: -; clone size: -
CDR3 protein: CACTRGPGNTIYF; CDR3 DNA: TGTGCCTGTACCAGGGGTCCTGGAAACACCATATATTTT; J gene: TRBJ1-3; V gene: TRBV19; D gene: -; clone size: -
CDR3 protein: CASSVAPTGTIYGYTF; CDR3 DNA: TGTGCCAGCAGCGTAGCTCCGACAGGCACTATCTATGGCTACACCTTC; J gene: TRBJ1-2; V gene: TRBV9; D gene: -; clone size: -
CDR3 protein: CASAVGFSYNEQFF; CDR3 DNA: TGTGCCAGCGCCGTTGGCTTCTCCTACAATGAGCAGTTCTTC; J gene: TRBJ2-1; V gene: TRBV11-3; D gene: -; clone size: -
CDR3 protein: CASSPSTGSSSGNTIYF; CDR3 DNA: TGTGCCAGCTCACCAAGTACAGGGTCTTCCTCTGGAAACACCATATATTTT; J gene: TRBJ1-3; V gene: TRBV18; D gene: -; clone size: -
CDR3 protein: CSADTSSGNTIYF; CDR3 DNA: TGCAGCGCAGACACGTCCTCTGGAAACACCATATATTTT; J gene: TRBJ1-3; V gene: TRBV29-1; D gene: -; clone size: -
CDR3 protein: CASSPYLQAQGEAFF; CDR3 DNA: TGTGCCAGCAGCCCTTACCTACAGGCCCAGGGGGAAGCTTTCTTT; J gene: TRBJ1-1; V gene: TRBV3-1/TRBV3-2; D gene: -; clone size: -
CDR3 protein: CASSPRTSGGTDTQYF; CDR3 DNA: TGCGCCAGCAGCCCCCGGACTAGCGGGGGCACAGATACGCAGTATTTT; J gene: TRBJ2-3; V gene: TRBV5-1; D gene: TRBD2; clone size: -
CDR3 protein: CASSSQGTEATEAFF; CDR3 DNA: TGCGCCAGCAGCTCACAGGGGACAGAAGCCACTGAAGCTTTCTTT; J gene: TRBJ1-1; V gene: TRBV5-1; D gene: TRBD1; clone size: -
CDR3 protein: CASTVGGRSNQPQHF; CDR3 DNA: TGTGCCAGCACGGTAGGGGGCCGGAGCAATCAGCCCCAGCATTTT; J gene: TRBJ1-5; V gene: TRBV2; D gene: TRBD1; clone size: -
CDR3 protein: CASRRTVRSQPQHF; CDR3 DNA: TGTGCCAGCAGAAGGACAGTTCGTTCTCAGCCCCAGCATTTT; J gene: TRBJ1-5; V gene: TRBV21-1; D gene: -; clone size: -
CDR3 protein: CASSALEGTGELFF; CDR3 DNA: TGTGCCAGCAGTGCCCTTGAGGGCACCGGGGAGCTGTTTTTT; J gene: TRBJ2-2; V gene: TRBV2; D gene: -; clone size: -
CDR3 protein: CASSDGQGSNQPQHF; CDR3 DNA: TGTGCCAGCAGTGACGGACAGGGGAGCAATCAGCCCCAGCATTTT; J gene: TRBJ1-5; V gene: TRBV2; D gene: TRBD1; clone size: -
CDR3 protein: CASSLDRGLYNEQFF; CDR3 DNA: TGTGCCAGCAGCTTAGACAGGGGGCTCTACAATGAGCAGTTCTTC; J gene: TRBJ2-1; V gene: TRBV7-2; D gene: TRBD1; clone size: few
CDR3 protein: CASSLTTDEDTQYF; CDR3 DNA: TGCGCCAGCAGCTTGACGACAGATGAGGATACGCAGTATTTT; J gene: TRBJ2-3; V gene: TRBV5-1; D gene: -; clone size: -